Sequencing of this T cell receptor (beta chain) was carried out in a study of blood T cell repertoires in COVID-19. Looking at the study overall: Samples of COVID-19 (acute and convalescent) were obtained from the United States, Italy and Spain.

Using immunoSEQ multiplex PCR, the repertoire was profiled, and TCRdb retains in-frame clones only, with some absent. The profile shows about 70,000 clones, about 86% of them singletons. This TCR was recovered from a woman aged 60-75 years with acute or convalescent COVID-19. The sample was peripheral blood.

The CDR3 nucleotides read TGTGCCAGCAGCTTGGTAAATGAAGCTTTCTTT. Translation: CASSLVNEAFF. The V call is TRBV5-8, the J call TRBJ1-1, with D unclear. This CDR3 is built from 11 residues. The ends were cut back, 0 bases at V and 7 bases at J, with 4 bases in the middle. Germline V gives CDR1 SGHTS, CDR2 YDEGEE.